This TCR beta chain was identified in a study of HIV-infected patients and healthy controls. Germline V gene lookup returns CDR1 MNHEY and CDR2 SVGEGT. CDR3 length: 11 residues. This clonotype was detected many times. Antigen specificity is unknown. Alpha and beta constant-region primers primed reverse transcription of around 500 ng RNA. Using multiplexing indices, alpha and beta chain libraries were generated apart by chain-specific third strand synthesis. All rearrangements within a chain used one primer pair; cDNA molecules carried barcodes. TCRdb used MiXCR to reprocess the 5' RACE reads, holding one entry per CDR3 protein. The table shows about 10,000 distinct CDR3 sequences, with about 10% occurring only once. Study conclusions and caveats: Eight alpha and eight beta V genes differed significantly in mean usage between HIV-infected patients and controls. The study did not determine the donors' HLA types.

Whole blood was used without fractionation, so all unsorted peripheral T cells were included. The gene calls are TRBV6-2 or TRBV6-3 and TRBJ2-7; a weak D match, TRBD1 (6 bases). Source: blood, taken before antiretroviral therapy. The source is an adult with HIV infection. CDR3 sequence reads: CAGRGIGEQYF. For the CDR3, the DNA is TGTGCGGGCAGGGGCATCGGCGAGCAGTACTTC.